This passage covers 26 T cell receptor beta chains from one sample sequenced in a study of metastatic and nonmetastatic thyroid tumors. Every patient underwent thyroid surgery untreated. MiXCR reprocessed the PCR reads for TCRdb. The sample has some 15,000 clones, approximately 30% seen once. Sequencing was carried out using tumor tissue. These receptors were taken from a female donor with papillary thyroid cancer or a benign thyroid nodule (not recorded which). Some clones in this sample may be carry-over from other donors' samples.

Relative to its sample, this clone is medium-sized (0.01 to 0.1%). This sequence joins TRBV20-1 and TRBJ1-5; a possible D gene is TRBD1 (5 bases). Per the germline V gene, CDR1 is DFQATT and CDR2 is SNEGSKA (reference sequence). The CDR3 length is 12 residues. V was shortened by 6 bases and J by 4 bases, with 10 bases between the two germline ends. CDR3 in DNA: TGCAGTGCGGGTCAGGGTAATCAGCCCCAGCATTTT. Its protein is CSAGQGNQPQHF.

This clone was counted only a few times. This chain uses TRBV27 with TRBJ2-2; 7 bases are shared with TRBD2. The CDR3 spans 14 residues. V lost 6 bases and J lost 4; bases outside the gene matches: 5. Germline CDR1 MNHEY, CDR2 SMNVEV (reference sequence). The chain's CDR3 is CASSWGGFTGELFF. The DNA for the CDR3 is TGTGCCAGCAGCTGGGGGGGATTCACCGGGGAGCTGTTTTTT.

This chain joins TRBV27 and TRBJ1-2; TRBD1 might be the D (6 bases). Per the germline V gene, CDR1 is MNHEY and CDR2 is SMNVEV (reference sequence). This CDR3 spans 14 amino acids. Trimming pared 4 bases from V and 2 bases from J, leaving 11 bases between. CDR3 nucleotides: TGTGCCAGCAGTTCCGACCAGGGGAACTATGGCTACACCTTC. This codes for CASSSDQGNYGYTF.

The rearrangement links TRBV6-1 to TRBJ2-7; the match to TRBD2 covers 7 bases. This CDR3 region has 17 residues. Germline V gives CDR1 MNHNS, CDR2 SASEGT. With V trimmed by 6 bases and J by 0 bases, 14 bases remained unmatched. CDR3 sequence (DNA): TGTGCCAGCAGGCCAGTAGTTGCGGGAGCTCTCTCCTACGAGCAGTACTTC. Translated: CASRPVVAGALSYEQYF.

This clone was observed once. The chain uses TRBV7-2 and TRBJ2-5, with 13 bases aligning to TRBD2. Losses at the gene ends were 0 bases for V and 2 bases for J; bases not matched to a gene: 12. In germline, CDR1 is SGHTA, CDR2 FQGNSA. There are 20 residues in the CDR3. This chain's CDR3 is CASSLALGLAGVEEQETQYF. CDR3 coding DNA: TGTGCCAGCAGCTTAGCACTCGGACTAGCGGGAGTAGAGGAGCAAGAGACCCAGTACTTC.

Ten or more counts support this clone. This chain connects TRBV5-4 to TRBJ2-7; 7 bases line up with TRBD2. The junction had 9 bases not matched to a gene; V was cut back by 4 bases and J by 5 bases. The CDR3 has 14 amino acids. Per the germline V gene, CDR1 is SGHNT and CDR2 is YYREEE (reference sequence). Here the CDR3 DNA reads TGTGCCAGCAGCAAAGGACTAGGCTTGGACGAGCAGTACTTC. It is translated as CASSKGLGLDEQYF.

The rearrangement links TRBV6-5 to TRBJ2-3, with TRBD2 matching over 7 bases. The CDR3 totals 15 residues. After removal of 0 bases from V and 2 bases from J, the junction contained 2 bases not matched to a gene. The germline CDR1 and CDR2 sequences are MNHEY and SVGAGI. CDR3 nucleotides: TGTGCCAGCAGTTACTCGCGACTAGCCACAGATACGCAGTATTTT. Amino acids: CASSYSRLATDTQYF.

By sample share, this clone is medium-sized. V usage is TRBV19 and J usage is TRBJ2-7; perhaps D is TRBD1 or TRBD2 (5 bases each). This CDR3 spans 15 amino acids. The ends were cut back, 1 base at V and 1 base at J, with 11 bases in the middle. Per germline, CDR1 LNHDA and CDR2 SQIVND (reference sequence). The CDR3 protein is CASSIAGRSSYEQYF. Here the CDR3 DNA reads TGTGCCAGTAGTATAGCAGGGAGAAGTTCCTACGAGCAGTACTTC.

This clone is medium-sized (0.01 to 0.1%) within its sample. The chain recombines TRBV24-1 with TRBJ1-2, with D perhaps TRBD1 (5 bases). The CDR3 runs 13 residues. The germline gives CDR1 KGHDR, CDR2 SFDVKD. V was shortened by 1 base and J by 5 bases, with 7 bases between the two germline ends. The CDR3 is CATSDFKGYGYTF. CDR3 sequence (DNA): TGTGCCACCAGTGATTTCAAGGGGTATGGCTACACCTTC.

This clone has a handful of counts. The gene calls are TRBV6-5 and TRBJ2-7; D possibly matches TRBD1 or TRBD2 (5 bases each). Germline lookup yields CDR1 MNHEY and CDR2 SVGAGI. Trimming took 2 bases from V and 2 from J, leaving 13 bases between them. CDR3 length: 15 residues. In DNA, the CDR3 is TGTGCCAGCAGTTACCAGGGACCCGCGACCTACGAGCAGTACTTC. Its protein is CASSYQGPATYEQYF.

There are many counts of this clone. The chain has TRBV19 and TRBJ1-5; TRBD1 agrees at 8 bases. Looked up from germline, CDR1 is LNHDA and CDR2 is SQIVND (reference sequence). The CDR3 sequence is 15 residues long. V lost 8 bases and J lost 4; bases outside the gene matches: 10. In nucleotides, the CDR3 is TGTGCCAGTGGGCCCACAGGGGGACCGAATCAGCCCCAGCATTTT. It encodes CASGPTGGPNQPQHF.

The rearrangement links TRBV3-1 to TRBJ2-2; D remains ambiguous. V lost 0 bases to trimming and J lost 0 bases, with 8 bases between them. CDR1 is LGHDT, CDR2 YNNKEL, per germline (reference sequence). The CDR3 sequence is 16 residues long. This chain's CDR3 is CASSQETEPNTGELFF. The CDR3 DNA is TGTGCCAGCAGCCAAGAAACAGAACCGAACACCGGGGAGCTGTTTTTT.

The table lists this clone with a few counts. The rearrangement links TRBV10-3 to TRBJ1-6; TRBD1 matches at 10 bases. The CDR3 has 13 amino acids. J gave up 8 bases and V 8 bases, and 3 bases lay outside the gene matches. Germline V gene lookup returns CDR1 ENHRY and CDR2 SYGVKD. Here the CDR3 DNA reads TGTGCCATCGCCGGACAGGGGGATTCACCCCTCCACTTT. Translation: CAIAGQGDSPLHF.

This clone occurred many times. V usage is TRBV20-1 and J usage is TRBJ1-1; TRBD1 might be the D (5 bases). The CDR3 runs 16 residues. Looked up from germline, CDR1 is DFQATT and CDR2 is SNEGSKA (reference sequence). With 0 bases removed from V and 0 bases from J, the gap between germline ends came to 14 bases. For the CDR3, the DNA is TGCAGTGCTAGAGATGCAGGGAAGGCGATGAACACTGAAGCTTTCTTT. It translates to CSARDAGKAMNTEAFF.

This clone was observed a handful of times. The chain couples TRBV6-1 to TRBJ1-1; D unclear. Germline V gives CDR1 MNHNS, CDR2 SASEGT. The CDR3 contains 15 residues. The V and J ends lost 5 bases and 0 bases respectively, with 13 bases between them. This CDR3 is CASSRDSAMNTEAFF. The CDR3 DNA reads TGTGCCAGCAGTAGAGATTCGGCTATGAACACTGAAGCTTTCTTT.

This clone was seen a few times. The chain has TRBV6-1 and TRBJ1-1, with TRBD1 matching over 8 bases. The CDR3 has 15 residues. Germline loops: CDR1 MNHNS, CDR2 SASEGT. The ends lost 7 bases at V and 7 bases at J; junction bases unmatched: 14. The CDR3, as DNA: TGTGCCAGCATTCCCCCAGGGGGCTCAAGCATTGAAGCTTTCTTT. Translation: CASIPPGGSSIEAFF.

This clone occurred many times. The rearrangement uses TRBV6-1 and TRBJ1-5, with 9 bases identical to TRBD1. Germline-derived CDR1 and CDR2 are MNHNS and SASEGT. The V segment lost 5 bases and the J segment 2 bases; nucleotides outside the gene matches: 4. CDR3 length equals 15 residues. The CDR3 spells CASSTQGAGNQPQHF. Here the CDR3 DNA reads TGTGCCAGCAGTACACAGGGGGCTGGCAATCAGCCCCAGCATTTT.

This clone was seen ten or more times. This sequence joins TRBV20-1 and TRBJ2-3; D is possibly TRBD1 (5 bases). Trimming left V 5 bases short and J 0 bases short, with 15 bases between. The CDR3 is made up of 15 amino acids. CDR1 DFQATT and CDR2 SNEGSKA come from the germline V gene (reference sequence). The CDR3 DNA reads as TGCAGTGCTCAACTTCGACAGACGAGCACAGATACGCAGTATTTT. It codes for CSAQLRQTSTDTQYF.

There are a few counts of this clone. The rearrangement joins TRBV20-1 to TRBJ2-1; the match to TRBD2 covers 8 bases. The ends lost 0 bases at V and 8 bases at J; junction bases unmatched: 6. CDR1 is DFQATT, CDR2 SNEGSKA, per germline (reference sequence). The CDR3 length is 14 residues. The CDR3 here is CSARELGRADEQFF. The CDR3 DNA reads TGCAGTGCTAGAGAACTCGGGAGGGCCGATGAGCAGTTCTTC.

This clone was seen only a few times. V gene TRBV28 combines with J gene TRBJ2-7, with 10 nucleotides matching TRBD2. V was pared by 6 bases and J by 3 bases, with 5 bases of the junction left unmatched. The CDR3 length is 14 residues. The germline V gene encodes CDR1 MDHEN and CDR2 SYDVKM. The CDR3 is CASSPTSGNYEQYF. The CDR3 DNA reads TGTGCCAGCAGCCCTACTAGCGGGAACTACGAGCAGTACTTC.

This clone was detected ten times or more. The chain is built from TRBV28 and TRBJ1-6; D unresolved. This CDR3 has 13 amino acids. The V gene's germline CDR1 is MDHEN and CDR2 SYDVKM. Trimming took off 5 bases at V and 7 bases at J, with 9 bases between the two ends. The CDR3 region is CASSPVSNSPLHF. CDR3 DNA: TGTGCCAGCAGTCCGGTCTCAAATTCACCCCTCCACTTT.

CDR3 sequence: CSAIRTSDSWEQFF. CDR3 coding DNA: TGCAGTGCTATCAGGACTAGCGACTCATGGGAGCAGTTCTTC. The chain links TRBV20-1 to TRBJ2-1; TRBD2 matches 9 bases. This CDR3 comprises 14 residues. Germline CDR1 DFQATT, CDR2 SNEGSKA (reference sequence). The V and J ends lost 4 bases and 10 bases, in that order; junction bases with no gene match: 11.

The chain employs TRBV2 and TRBJ2-1; 8 bases agree with TRBD1. Germline V lookup: CDR1 SNHLY, CDR2 FYNNEI. The junction had 6 bases not matched to a gene; V was cut back by 8 bases and J by 3 bases. The CDR3 sequence is 14 residues long. This CDR3 reads CASQPGQDYNEQFF. The CDR3 DNA reads TGTGCCAGCCAACCGGGACAGGACTACAATGAGCAGTTCTTC.

This clone has at least ten counts. This chain uses TRBV3-1 with TRBJ1-5; D not resolved. Trimming stripped 1 base from V and 7 bases from J, with 8 bases between. From germline, CDR1 is LGHDT and CDR2 YNNKEL (reference sequence). The CDR3 is made up of 13 amino acids. Here the CDR3 reads CASSQGVEQPQHF. For the CDR3, the DNA is TGTGCCAGCAGCCAAGGAGTAGAACAGCCCCAGCATTTT.

Within the sample, this clone is medium-sized. The V call is TRBV6-1, the J call TRBJ1-1; D gene ambiguous. This CDR3 comprises 16 residues. The V end was cut by 7 bases, the J end by 5 bases, with 23 bases between. Germline V CDR1 and CDR2: MNHNS, SASEGT. CDR3 nucleotides: TGTGCCAGCAAAAGACGGTCTATTGTTATCGATACTGAAGCTTTCTTT. Translation: CASKRRSIVIDTEAFF.

This rearrangement joins TRBV27 to TRBJ2-7; D is perhaps TRBD2 (6 bases). Germline V gene sequence: CDR1 MNHEY, CDR2 SMNVEV (reference sequence). The CDR3 loop spans 14 amino acids. The ends were cut back, 6 bases at V and 3 bases at J, with 15 bases in the middle. The CDR3 protein is CASRPRGVGYEQYF. The CDR3 region has the DNA TGTGCCAGCAGGCCGCGGGGAGTGGGCTACGAGCAGTACTTC.